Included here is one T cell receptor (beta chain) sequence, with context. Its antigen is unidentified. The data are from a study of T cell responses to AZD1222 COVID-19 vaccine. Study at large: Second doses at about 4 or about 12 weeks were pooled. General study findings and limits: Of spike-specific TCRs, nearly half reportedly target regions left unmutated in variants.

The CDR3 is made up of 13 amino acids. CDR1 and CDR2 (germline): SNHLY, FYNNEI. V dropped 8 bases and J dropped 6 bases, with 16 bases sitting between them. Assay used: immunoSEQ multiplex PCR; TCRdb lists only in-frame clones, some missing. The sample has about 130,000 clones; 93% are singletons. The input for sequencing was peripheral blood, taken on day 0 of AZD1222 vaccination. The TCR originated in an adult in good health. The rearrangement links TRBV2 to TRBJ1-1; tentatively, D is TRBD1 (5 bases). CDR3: CASQRGVTAEAFF. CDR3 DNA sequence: TGTGCCAGCCAGCGGGGCGTCACGGCTGAAGCTTTCTTT. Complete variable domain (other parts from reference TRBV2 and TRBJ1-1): EPEVTQTPSHQVTQMGQEVILRCVPISNHLYFYWYRQILGQKVEFLVSFYNNEISEKSEIFDDQFSVERPDGSNFTLKIRSTKLEDSAMYFCASQRGVTAEAFFGQGTRLTVV.